This T cell receptor beta chain was obtained from a study of CD4 T cells in relation to SARS-CoV-2 and coronaviruses. Study information: Patient ages ranged from about 21 to 72, median 38. The restricting HLA molecule for shared crossreactive spike epitopes was mapped.

Germline CDR1 is SGHRS and CDR2 is YFSETQ. Between the trimmed V and J ends, which lost 4 bases and 2 bases, there was a span of 16 bases. The CDR3 totals 16 residues. The method was immunoSEQ multiplex PCR; TCRdb's version includes in-frame clones alone and lacks a portion of them. The profile shows tens of thousands of clones, about 80% of them singletons. Points on this clone: Its antigen is not identified.

Sequenced input: memory CD4+ T cells from PBMCs, cultured in vitro. This TCR was sampled from an adult with COVID-19. The V gene is TRBV5-1, the J gene TRBJ2-1; D not resolved. CDR3 protein: CASSVAGDLTYNEQFF. The CDR3 DNA reads TGCGCCAGCAGCGTAGCAGGCGACTTAACCTACAATGAGCAGTTCTTC.